This TCR beta chain is from a study of PD-L1 blockade in urothelial cancer. CDR1 SGDLS and CDR2 YYNGEE come from the germline V gene. The CDR3 totals 13 residues. Trimming left V 2 bases short and J 0 bases short, with 6 bases between. The table came from immunoSEQ multiplex PCR; TCRdb's copy has only in-frame clones and leaves some out. The sample includes tens of thousands of clones, roughly 78% seen only once; the top ten take 3% to 3.5%. This sequence joins TRBV9 and TRBJ2-7, with D hard to call. The source is a man in his 70s with urothelial cancer. Sample: PBMCs, taken around atezolizumab (anti-PD-L1) treatment. The CDR3 spells CASSVGSSYEQYF. CDR3 nucleotides: TGTGCCAGCAGCGTGGGCAGCTCCTACGAGCAGTACTTC.